Described below is a single T cell receptor beta chain sequence and its context. This CDR3 contains 14 residues. After removal of 6 bases from V and 5 bases from J, the junction contained 6 bases not matched to a gene. Germline V lookup: CDR1 MNHEY, CDR2 SMNVEV (reference sequence). These data originate in a study of T cell changes during pregnancy in multiple sclerosis. Profiling relied on immunoSEQ multiplex PCR, and the TCRdb table lists in-frame clones only, not all of them. This repertoire shows approximately 53,000 clones, around 94% found once; its top ten account for less than 0.4%. Source: CD4+ T cells from peripheral blood mononuclear cells, taken before pregnancy. This sequence joins TRBV27 and TRBJ2-7; 11 positions match TRBD2. The sequence came from a female donor with multiple sclerosis, enrolled in a pregnancy study. CDR3 protein: CASRLAGEWDEQYF. CDR3 DNA: TGTGCCAGCAGACTAGCGGGAGAATGGGACGAGCAGTACTTC.